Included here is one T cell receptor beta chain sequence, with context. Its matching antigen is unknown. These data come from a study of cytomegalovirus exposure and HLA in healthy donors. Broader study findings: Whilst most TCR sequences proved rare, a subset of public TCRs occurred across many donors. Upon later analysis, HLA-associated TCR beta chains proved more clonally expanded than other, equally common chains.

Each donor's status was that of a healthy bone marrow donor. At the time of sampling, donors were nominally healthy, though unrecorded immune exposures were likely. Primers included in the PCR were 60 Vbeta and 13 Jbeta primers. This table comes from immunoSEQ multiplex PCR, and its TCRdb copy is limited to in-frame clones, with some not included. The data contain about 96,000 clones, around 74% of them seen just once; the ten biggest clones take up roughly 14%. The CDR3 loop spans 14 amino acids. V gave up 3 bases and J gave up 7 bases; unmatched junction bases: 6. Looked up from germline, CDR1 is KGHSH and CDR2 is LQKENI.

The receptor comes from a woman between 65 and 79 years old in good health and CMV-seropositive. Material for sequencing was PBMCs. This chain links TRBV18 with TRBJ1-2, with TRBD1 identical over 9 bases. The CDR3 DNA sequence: TGTGCCAGCTCACCCCCACAGGGGGCATCTGGCTACACCTTC. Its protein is CASSPPQGASGYTF.